This entry lists 17 T cell receptor beta chains sequenced from one sample in a study of blood T cell repertoires in COVID-19. The assay was immunoSEQ multiplex PCR, and TCRdb's table has in-frame clones only and misses some. The data contain 250,000 to 350,000 clones, about 90% of them singletons. Sample: peripheral blood. Receptors originate from a man in his late teens or twenties who had recovered from COVID-19.

The chain joins TRBV30 to TRBJ1-1, with D possibly being TRBD1 (5 bases). The germline V gene has CDR1 GTSNPN and CDR2 SVGIG (reference sequence). This CDR3 has 11 residues. The CDR3 loop is CAMGGNTEAFF. Written as DNA, the CDR3 is TGTGCAATGGGGGGGAACACTGAAGCTTTCTTT.

This clone has a handful of counts. The chain is built from TRBV11-2 and TRBJ2-1; 8 nucleotides match TRBD2. V gave up 3 bases and J gave up 7 bases; unmatched junction bases: 8. The CDR3 is 15 residues long. Germline CDR1 is SGHAT and CDR2 is FQNNGV. CDR3 amino acids: CASSFTGGGRNEQFF. The CDR3 nucleotides are TGTGCCAGCAGCTTCACGGGAGGGGGTCGGAATGAGCAGTTCTTC.

J is TRBJ1-2 and V is TRBV19; 8 bases line up with TRBD1. The CDR3 has 11 amino acids. Germline V gives CDR1 LNHDA, CDR2 SQIVND (reference sequence). Trimming at V came to 8 bases and at J to 8 bases, leaving 4 bases not matched to a gene. The CDR3 loop reads CASQGARGYTF. The DNA of the CDR3 is TGTGCCAGTCAGGGGGCGAGGGGCTACACCTTC.

This clone was counted once. This chain connects TRBV27 to TRBJ2-1; D gene ambiguous. The CDR3 is 16 amino acids. Germline CDR1 reads MNHEY; CDR2 reads SMNVEV (reference sequence). V was shortened by 4 bases and J by 2 bases, with 15 bases between the two germline ends. The CDR3 nucleotides read TGTGCCAGCAGTTCCCCTACAGTTACCACCTACAATGAGCAGTTCTTC. It yields the protein CASSSPTVTTYNEQFF.

Comment on this clone: The junction shows a germline mismatch at one end, possibly a read error. The V and J genes are TRBV19 and TRBJ2-2; D is possibly TRBD2 (5 bases). Germline V gene lookup returns CDR1 LNHDA and CDR2 SQIVND (reference sequence). CDR3 length: 11 residues. Written as DNA, the CDR3 is TGTGCCAGTAGAATACCCGGGAAGCTGTTTTTT. It is translated as CASRIPGKLFF.

CDR3 region: CASSSDSSYEQYF. Here the CDR3 DNA reads TGTGCCAGCAGCTCGGACAGCTCCTACGAGCAGTACTTC. The chain has TRBV11-2 and TRBJ2-7; TRBD1 is a possible D gene (6 bases). The CDR3 totals 13 residues. Trimming removed 4 bases at V and 0 bases at J, with 7 bases between. Germline lookup yields CDR1 SGHAT and CDR2 FQNNGV.

CDR3 DNA sequence: TGTGCCAGCAGCTTCGATTCGGGGACAGGGCACAATGAGCAGTTCTTC. This sequence encodes CASSFDSGTGHNEQFF. J is TRBJ2-1 and V is TRBV5-6; 9 bases are a match to TRBD1. This CDR3 has 16 residues. Germline CDR1 is SGHDT and CDR2 is YYEEEE. J gave up 5 bases and V 2 bases, and 8 bases lay outside the gene matches.

This clone appeared once. This chain connects TRBV6-4 to TRBJ1-2; no firm D call. The CDR3 sequence is 14 residues long. V lost 7 bases, J lost 0 bases, and 12 bases lay in between. The germline V gene has CDR1 MRHNA and CDR2 SNTAGT. The CDR3 nucleotides are TGTGCCAGCAACCCAGAACACCCTAACTATGGCTACACCTTC. This translates into CASNPEHPNYGYTF.

The chain links TRBV5-6 to TRBJ2-2, with D tentatively TRBD2 (6 bases). Looked up from germline, CDR1 is SGHDT and CDR2 is YYEEEE. CDR3 length: 15 residues. The V end was cut by 4 bases, the J end by 6 bases, with 16 bases between. In nucleotides, the CDR3 is TGTGCCAGCAGCCTTGGGGCGGGATCGGCCGGGGAGCTGTTTTTT. As protein: CASSLGAGSAGELFF.

The genes are TRBV27 and TRBJ2-7, with D perhaps TRBD1 (5 bases). CDR1 is MNHEY and CDR2 is SMNVEV in the germline V gene (reference sequence). V gave up 4 bases and J gave up 2 bases, with 18 bases separating them. This CDR3 has 16 residues. The CDR3 here is CASSYSPRQSTYEQYF. CDR3 in DNA: TGTGCCAGCAGTTATTCCCCACGACAGTCTACCTACGAGCAGTACTTC.

The J gene is TRBJ2-2, the V gene TRBV18, with 7 bases identical to TRBD1. The CDR3 loop spans 16 amino acids. Germline CDR1 KGHSH, CDR2 LQKENI. Losses at the gene ends were 0 bases for V and 1 base for J; bases not matched to a gene: 2. The CDR3 DNA sequence: TGTGCCAGCTCACCACCTAGGACAGGGAACACCGGGGAGCTGTTTTTT. Protein product: CASSPPRTGNTGELFF.

This clone was seen a few times. The chain uses TRBV4-2 and TRBJ2-7, with D perhaps TRBD2 (5 bases). Per the germline V gene, CDR1 is LGHNA and CDR2 is YNFKEQ. V was pared by 1 base and J by 5 bases, with 12 bases between. CDR3 size: 14 residues. The CDR3: CASSQGGLRNEQYF. CDR3 DNA sequence: TGTGCCAGCAGCCAAGGAGGGTTAAGAAACGAGCAGTACTTC.

This clone was seen only once. The genes are TRBV5-4 and TRBJ2-3, with a weak D call TRBD2 (7 bases). Per the germline V gene, CDR1 is SGHNT and CDR2 is YYREEE (reference sequence). The CDR3 length is 14 residues. Trimming pared 2 bases from V and 2 bases from J, leaving 9 bases between. The CDR3 loop reads CASSFGGHTDTQYF. The CDR3 DNA follows: TGTGCCAGCAGCTTCGGGGGGCACACAGATACGCAGTATTTT.

The chain couples TRBV6-6 to TRBJ2-7; D perhaps matches TRBD2 (7 bases). Deletions cut 5 bases from V and 1 base from J, with 15 bases between. CDR3 length: 15 residues. Germline loops: CDR1 MNHNY, CDR2 SVGAGI (reference sequence). The chain's CDR3 is CASSNYGGPSYEQYF. Written as DNA, the CDR3 is TGTGCCAGCAGTAACTACGGGGGGCCGTCCTACGAGCAGTACTTC.

The chain is built from TRBV5-1 and TRBJ2-7; a weak D match, TRBD1 (5 bases). V gave up 0 bases and J gave up 6 bases, with 22 bases separating them. This CDR3 contains 17 residues. Germline V gives CDR1 SGHRS, CDR2 YFSETQ. CDR3 protein: CASSLAPTQGPSREQYF. For the CDR3, the DNA is TGCGCCAGCAGCTTGGCCCCTACCCAGGGCCCTTCACGCGAGCAGTACTTC.

The rearrangement joins TRBV5-1 to TRBJ1-1; a weak D match, TRBD1 (6 bases). Trimming took 4 bases from V and 1 from J, leaving 11 bases between them. The CDR3 consists of 14 residues. Germline-derived CDR1 and CDR2 are SGHRS and YFSETQ. CDR3 sequence reads: CASSQIQGNTEAFF. The CDR3 region has the DNA TGCGCCAGCAGCCAAATACAGGGGAACACTGAAGCTTTCTTT. The complete variable domain, with remaining parts taken from reference TRBV5-1 and TRBJ1-1, reads KAGVTQTPRYLIKTRGQQVTLSCSPISGHRSVSWYQQTPGQGLQFLFEYFSETQRNKGNFPGRFSGRQFSNSRSEMNVSTLELGDSALYLCASSQIQGNTEAFFGQGTRLTVV.

V is TRBV24-1 and J is TRBJ2-7, with D perhaps matching TRBD2 (7 bases). CDR1 and CDR2 from the germline V gene are KGHDR and SFDVKD. With 0 bases removed from V and 7 bases from J, the gap between germline ends came to 24 bases. This CDR3 has 18 amino acids. DNA for the CDR3: TGTGCCACCAGTGATTTGGGGGCCCTACCCCCGGGGGGCGGAGAGCAGTACTTC. Residues: CATSDLGALPPGGGEQYF.